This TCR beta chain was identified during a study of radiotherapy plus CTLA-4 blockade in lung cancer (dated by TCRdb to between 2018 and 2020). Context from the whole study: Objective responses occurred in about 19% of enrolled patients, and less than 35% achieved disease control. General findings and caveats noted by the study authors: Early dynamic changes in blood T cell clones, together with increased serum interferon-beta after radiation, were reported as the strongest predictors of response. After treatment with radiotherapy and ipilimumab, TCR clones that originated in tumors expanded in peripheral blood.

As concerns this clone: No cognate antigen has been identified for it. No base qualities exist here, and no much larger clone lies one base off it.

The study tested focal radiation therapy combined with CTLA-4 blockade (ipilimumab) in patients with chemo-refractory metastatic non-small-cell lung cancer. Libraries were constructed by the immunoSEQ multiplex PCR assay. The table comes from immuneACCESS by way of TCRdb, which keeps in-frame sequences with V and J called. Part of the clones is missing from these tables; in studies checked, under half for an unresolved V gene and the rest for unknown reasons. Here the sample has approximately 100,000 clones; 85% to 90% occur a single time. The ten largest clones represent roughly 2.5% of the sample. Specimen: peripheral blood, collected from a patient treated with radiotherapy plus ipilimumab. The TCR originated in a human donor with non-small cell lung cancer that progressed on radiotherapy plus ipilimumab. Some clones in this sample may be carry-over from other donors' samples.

DNA sequence: TGTGCCAGCAGCTTGGCCTTGGAGGGGAGGGCTTTCTTT. It codes for CASSLALEGRAFF. The rearranged segments are TRBV5-6 and TRBJ1-1; the D gene is possibly TRBD1, with 5 bases matching. Cut back by 0 bases and 11 bases, the V and J ends lie 14 bases apart. CDR1 and CDR2 are read off the germline V gene as SGHDT and YYEEEE. The CDR3 holds 13 amino acids from the cysteine to the phenylalanine. Only the CDR3 part of the read is kept: 39 bases, read in frame from the first base.